This T cell receptor beta chain was identified in a study of blood T cell repertoires in COVID-19. Study-wide background: Italy, Spain and the United States were the sources of the convalescent and acute COVID-19 samples.

From germline, CDR1 is MNHEY and CDR2 SVGAGI. The CDR3 runs 14 residues. V lost 6 bases and J lost 9; bases outside the gene matches: 12. Original processing notes: Amplifying reference gene primers gave estimates of nucleated cell counts. Sequencing used immunoSEQ multiplex PCR; TCRdb keeps in-frame clones, though not all of them. The V and J calls and clone size are taken from that table; D and trimming were inferred from the DNA. The profile shows 120,000 or so clones, over 75% of them singletons. The TCR comes from an elderly woman with acute or convalescent COVID-19. J is TRBJ1-2 and V is TRBV6-5; 8 bases are shared with TRBD1. Sequences were obtained from peripheral blood. The CDR3 is CASRDPSGGGRYTF. The CDR3 coding sequence is TGTGCCAGCAGGGATCCCTCAGGGGGCGGACGCTACACCTTC.